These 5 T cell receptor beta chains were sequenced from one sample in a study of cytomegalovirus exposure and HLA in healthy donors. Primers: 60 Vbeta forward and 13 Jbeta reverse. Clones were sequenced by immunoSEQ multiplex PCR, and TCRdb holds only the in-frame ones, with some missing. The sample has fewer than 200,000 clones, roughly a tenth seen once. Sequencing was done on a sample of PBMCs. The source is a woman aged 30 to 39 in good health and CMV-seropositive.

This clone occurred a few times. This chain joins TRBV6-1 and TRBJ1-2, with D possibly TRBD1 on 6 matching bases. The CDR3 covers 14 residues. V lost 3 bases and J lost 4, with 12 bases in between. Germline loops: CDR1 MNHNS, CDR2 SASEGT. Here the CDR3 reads CASSDWQGFYGYTF. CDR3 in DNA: TGTGCCAGCAGTGACTGGCAGGGGTTCTATGGCTACACCTTC.

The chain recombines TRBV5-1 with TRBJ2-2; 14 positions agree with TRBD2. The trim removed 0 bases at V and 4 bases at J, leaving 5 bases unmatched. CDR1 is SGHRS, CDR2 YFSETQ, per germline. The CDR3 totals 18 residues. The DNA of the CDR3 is TGCGCCAGCAGCTTGGCGACTAGCGGGAGGGAGGTCACCGGGGAGCTGTTTTTT. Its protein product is CASSLATSGREVTGELFF.

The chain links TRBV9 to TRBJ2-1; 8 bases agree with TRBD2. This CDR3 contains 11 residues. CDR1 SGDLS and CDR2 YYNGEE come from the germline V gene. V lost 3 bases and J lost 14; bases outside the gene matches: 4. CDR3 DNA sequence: TGTGCCAGCAGCGCGGGACTAGGAAAGTTCTTC. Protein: CASSAGLGKFF.

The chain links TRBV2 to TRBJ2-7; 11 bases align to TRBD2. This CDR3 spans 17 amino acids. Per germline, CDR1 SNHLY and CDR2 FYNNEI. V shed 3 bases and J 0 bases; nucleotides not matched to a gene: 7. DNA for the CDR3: TGTGCCAGCAGTGATTTCGGTAGCGGGAGGGGCTCCTACGAGCAGTACTTC. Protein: CASSDFGSGRGSYEQYF.

The CDR3 protein is CASSYSRQGDSPLHF. Written as DNA, the CDR3 is TGTGCCAGCAGTTACTCCCGGCAGGGGGATTCACCCCTCCACTTT. The chain links TRBV6-6 to TRBJ1-6; 7 bases align to TRBD1. V gave up 0 bases and J gave up 8 bases; unmatched junction bases: 4. Germline lookup yields CDR1 MNHNY and CDR2 SVGAGI (reference sequence). CDR3 length: 15 residues.